This T cell receptor beta chain is drawn from a study of T cells in Graves' hyperthyroidism and ophthalmopathy. CDR1 and CDR2 (germline): LGHDT, YNNKEL (reference sequence). V dropped 4 bases and J dropped 3; count of bases not matched to a gene: 8. The CDR3 loop spans 16 amino acids. This clonotype was counted at least ten times. Amplified regions were TCR beta CDR3 sequences from RNA transcripts. HTBI primers were used for first-round RT-PCR of the TCR CDR3. TCRdb re-derived calls from the multiplex PCR reads in MiXCR, one entry per CDR3 protein. Altogether some 720,000 distinct CDR3 sequences are present, approximately 16% being singletons, with the ten largest covering around 8.1%.

The sequencing input was blood. This rearrangement joins TRBV3-1 to TRBJ2-3; TRBD2 agrees at 9 bases. This receptor was taken from a man in his late teens or twenties with Graves' hyperthyroidism. CDR3 sequence (DNA): TGTGCCAGCAGCCCGAGCGGGAGCGGGAGGACAGATACGCAGTATTTT. Its translation: CASSPSGSGRTDTQYF.